The 22 T cell receptor beta chains in this list originate from one sample, sequenced in a study of blood T cell repertoires in COVID-19. Profiled with immunoSEQ multiplex PCR; TCRdb holds only in-frame clones, not every one. The table lists 20,000 to 30,000 clones, approximately 94% of them singletons. The specimen was peripheral blood. The receptors come from a woman between 50 and 59 years old with active COVID-19.

The genes are TRBV5-1 and TRBJ2-3, with TRBD2 identical over 8 bases. The germline CDR1 and CDR2 sequences are SGHRS and YFSETQ. The V gene end was trimmed by 0 bases and the J gene end by 3 bases; junction bases not matched to a gene: 3. CDR3 length equals 15 residues. The CDR3 here is CASSLASGGTDTQYF. As DNA, the CDR3 is TGCGCCAGCAGCTTGGCGAGCGGGGGAACAGATACGCAGTATTTT.

Worth noting for this clone: Compared with germline, one end of the junction differs, possibly owing to a read error. Other DNA sequences of this sample code for an identical CDR3. The genes are TRBV6-6 and TRBJ1-1; TRBD1 might be the D (5 bases). Per the germline V gene, CDR1 is MNHNY and CDR2 is SVGAGI (reference sequence). CDR3 length equals 16 residues. DNA of the CDR3: TGTGCCAGCAGTTACGGGGCTTACCCTTCCAACACTGAAGCTTTTTTT. As protein: CASSYGAYPSNTEAFF.

This clone was detected only a few times. CDR3 protein: CASSVAAGGVYGYTF. In DNA, the CDR3 is TGTGCCAGCAGCGTAGCGGCAGGGGGCGTCTATGGCTACACCTTC. This chain uses TRBV9 with TRBJ1-2; TRBD1 agrees at 8 bases. The CDR3 is made up of 15 amino acids. With V trimmed by 0 bases and J by 4 bases, 5 bases remained unmatched. CDR1 and CDR2 (germline): SGDLS, YYNGEE.

The V gene is TRBV6-6, the J gene TRBJ2-7; 12 bases line up with TRBD1. V was pared by 3 bases and J by 7 bases, with 7 bases of the junction left unmatched. The CDR3 is made up of 15 amino acids. Germline CDR1 is MNHNY and CDR2 is SVGAGI (reference sequence). In DNA form, the CDR3 reads TGTGCCAGCAGTTATCCGGGACAGGGGGCGGGTGAGCAGTACTTC. This encodes CASSYPGQGAGEQYF.

The chain couples TRBV10-1 to TRBJ2-1; D unresolved. Trimming shortened V by 0 bases and J by 6 bases, and 12 bases separated the two germline ends. The germline V gene encodes CDR1 WNHNN and CDR2 SYGVQD (reference sequence). The CDR3 has 15 amino acids. The CDR3 sequence is CASSESGFPGNEQFF. CDR3 nucleotides: TGCGCCAGCAGTGAGTCGGGTTTTCCGGGCAATGAGCAGTTCTTC.

The V call is TRBV10-2, the J call TRBJ2-6; 10 positions agree with TRBD1. V was clipped by 6 bases and J by 7 bases; unmatched bases: 6. The CDR3 totals 15 residues. Looked up from germline, CDR1 is WSHSY and CDR2 is SAAADI. CDR3 sequence: CASRVGTGVANVLTF. The CDR3 nucleotides are TGCGCCAGCAGGGTCGGGACAGGGGTTGCCAACGTCCTGACTTTC.

The rearrangement links TRBV10-2 to TRBJ2-1, with 8 bases matching TRBD2. Germline CDR1 is WSHSY and CDR2 is SAAADI. The CDR3 contains 16 residues. V dropped 1 base and J dropped 2; count of bases not matched to a gene: 4. The CDR3 region has the DNA TGCGCCAGCAGTGAGTTGTCGGGAGGGGCCTACAATGAGCAGTTCTTC. Its translation: CASSELSGGAYNEQFF.

V gene TRBV5-1 combines with J gene TRBJ1-6; 8 nucleotides line up with TRBD1. With V trimmed by 4 bases and J by 11 bases, 8 bases remained unmatched. The CDR3 length is 14 residues. The germline V gene has CDR1 SGHRS and CDR2 YFSETQ. CDR3 protein: CASSPGQGVTPLHF. The CDR3 coding sequence is TGCGCCAGCAGCCCCGGACAGGGCGTTACACCCCTCCACTTT.

This clone has a single count. The rearrangement uses TRBV28 and TRBJ2-1; weak D call: TRBD1 (5 bases). The CDR3 sequence is 12 residues long. Trimming left V 10 bases short and J 4 bases short, with 11 bases between. CDR1 and CDR2 (germline): MDHEN, SYDVKM. This chain's CDR3 is CAITDMYNEQFF. CDR3 bases: TGTGCCATCACGGACATGTACAATGAGCAGTTCTTC.

This clone occurred once. The rearrangement joins TRBV6-4 to TRBJ1-6; 9 bases agree with TRBD1. CDR3 length: 13 residues. CDR1 and CDR2 (germline): MRHNA, SNTAGT. V lost 10 bases, J lost 8 bases, and 6 bases stayed unmatched. CDR3 loop: CAIGTGKHSPLHF. The CDR3 DNA reads TGTGCCATCGGGACAGGGAAGCATTCACCCCTCCACTTT.

Within the sample, this clone is medium-sized (0.01 to 0.1%). The genes are TRBV6-5 and TRBJ1-1, with a weak D call TRBD1 (5 bases). Germline V CDR1 and CDR2: MNHEY, SVGAGI. The CDR3 sequence is 16 residues long. V was trimmed by 0 bases and J by 3 bases, leaving 14 bases between them. The CDR3 bases are TGTGCCAGCAGTTACTCGAGTTCCGGGGGGGACACTGAAGCTTTCTTT. As protein: CASSYSSSGGDTEAFF.

The chain carries TRBV5-1 and TRBJ2-1; D possibly corresponds to TRBD1 (6 bases). The germline V and J ends were trimmed by 5 bases and 4 bases, with 10 bases remaining between them. The V gene's germline CDR1 is SGHRS and CDR2 YFSETQ. This CDR3 is built from 13 residues. The CDR3 spells CASRRDTYNEQFF. DNA for the CDR3: TGCGCCAGCAGACGGGACACGTACAATGAGCAGTTCTTC.

The rearrangement uses TRBV4-1 and TRBJ1-5; D is unresolved. V was clipped by 1 base and J by 5 bases, with 12 bases between them. This CDR3 is built from 15 residues. Germline V lookup: CDR1 MGHRA, CDR2 YSYEKL. DNA for the CDR3: TGCGCCAGCAGCCAAGGGTTCGGAGCTTATCAGCCCCAGCATTTT. Translating gives CASSQGFGAYQPQHF.

Comments on this clone: One end of the junction is discordant with germline, which a read error may explain. The V and J genes are TRBV7-8 and TRBJ2-2; 8 nucleotides match TRBD2. The CDR3 has 18 amino acids. Germline CDR1 and CDR2: SGHVS and FQNEAQ. As DNA, the CDR3 is TGTGCCAGCAGCTTAGGAGCCGGGGGGGCCGGGAACGCCGGGGAGCTGTTTTTT. Protein: CASSLGAGGAGNAGELFF.

The chain joins TRBV6-5 to TRBJ1-1; D is perhaps TRBD1 (6 bases). The CDR3 loop spans 14 amino acids. Looked up from germline, CDR1 is MNHEY and CDR2 is SVGAGI. Trimming removed 7 bases at V and 5 bases at J, with 17 bases between. The CDR3 coding sequence is TGTGCCAGCACCCGGACAGCCTGGACGACTGAAGCTTTCTTT. Protein product: CASTRTAWTTEAFF.

This clone was counted a single time. This rearrangement joins TRBV5-1 to TRBJ2-2; 10 bases agree with TRBD1. This CDR3 is 16 amino acids long. J lost 6 bases, V lost 0 bases, and 5 bases had no gene match. Germline V lookup: CDR1 SGHRS, CDR2 YFSETQ. CDR3 residues: CASSLALGQGSGELFF. Written as DNA, the CDR3 is TGCGCCAGCAGCTTGGCCCTGGGACAGGGGTCCGGGGAGCTGTTTTTT.

This clone appeared a single time. The V call is TRBV5-1, the J call TRBJ2-7, with 7 bases identical to TRBD2. Trimming took 4 bases from V and 0 from J; bases not matched to a gene: 7. Per germline, CDR1 SGHRS and CDR2 YFSETQ. This CDR3 contains 15 residues. The CDR3 bases are TGCGCCAGCAGCGGATCGGGACTAAGCTCCTACGAGCAGTACTTC. It codes for CASSGSGLSSYEQYF.

V gene TRBV27 combines with J gene TRBJ2-7, with TRBD1 identical over 10 bases. CDR3 size: 14 residues. Germline assignment: CDR1 MNHEY and CDR2 SMNVEV (reference sequence). The J segment lost 2 bases and the V segment lost 5 bases, leaving 3 bases of the junction unmatched. CDR3 in amino acids: CASSLGTGAYEQYF. CDR3 coding DNA: TGTGCCAGCAGTCTTGGGACAGGGGCCTACGAGCAGTACTTC.

The rearrangement joins TRBV6-6 to TRBJ1-6; tentatively, D is TRBD1 (5 bases). Germline V gene data show CDR1 as MNHNY and CDR2 as SVGAGI (reference sequence). V lost 8 bases and J 7 bases, leaving 12 bases between the germline ends. The CDR3 contains 13 residues. CDR3 sequence reads: CASVTAPNSPLHF. CDR3 nucleotide sequence: TGTGCCAGCGTGACAGCACCAAATTCACCCCTCCACTTT.

The V call is TRBV9, the J call TRBJ2-2; D is perhaps TRBD2 (6 bases). Between the trimmed V and J ends, which lost 0 bases and 2 bases, there was a span of 11 bases. CDR1 and CDR2 (germline): SGDLS, YYNGEE. There are 16 residues in the CDR3. The CDR3 protein is CASSVVFSGNTGELFF. In nucleotides, the CDR3 is TGTGCCAGCAGCGTAGTTTTTAGCGGTAACACCGGGGAGCTGTTTTTT. Filled out from reference TRBV9 and TRBJ2-2, the complete variable domain reads DSGVTQTPKHLITATGQRVTLRCSPRSGDLSVYWYQQSLDQGLQFLIQYYNGEERAKGNILERFSAQQFPDLHSELNLSSLELGDSALYFCASSVVFSGNTGELFFGEGSRLTVL.

DNA of the CDR3: TGTGCCAGCAGCCCCGTGGGGGCGGGGGGCTCCTACGAGCAGTACGTC. The encoded protein is CASSPVGAGGSYEQYV. The V and J genes are TRBV28 and TRBJ2-7; 8 bases are a match to TRBD2. This CDR3 is 16 amino acids long. V lost 6 bases, J lost 0 bases, and 10 bases stayed unmatched. Germline CDR1 MDHEN, CDR2 SYDVKM.

As regards this clone: The junction and the germline gene differ at one end; a read error may be behind it. The rearrangement links TRBV6-5 to TRBJ1-5; 7 bases line up with TRBD1. The CDR3 extends over 11 amino acids. Germline V gene sequence: CDR1 MNHEY, CDR2 SVGAGI. CDR3 DNA sequence: TGTGCCAGCGGCAATGACAGGGTTACGGATTTT. This translates into CASGNDRVTDF.